This T cell receptor beta chain is drawn from a study of blood T cells in healthy people across ages. Germline-derived CDR1 and CDR2 are LGHNA and YNFKEQ. CDR3 length: 15 residues. Broader study findings: CMV infection status of these donors was not known. Observed TCR beta diversity per million T cells went down as age went up. This fall followed a roughly linear course with age.

This clonotype was observed once. Its antigen is unknown. A second PCR of 7 to 11 cycles used a sample-barcoded 5' primer and a J-beta primer mix. Using its own MiXCR run on the 5' RACE reads, TCRdb lists one record per CDR3 protein. The profile covers roughly 1.9 million distinct CDR3 sequences, with roughly two fifths appearing a single time and around 23% taken by the ten largest. Drawing of peripheral blood yielded about 9.8 milliliters from each donor. At least 7 million PBMCs were isolated per sample. The source is a human donor in good health. Sequencing input: blood. J is TRBJ2-4 and V is TRBV4-2, with D possibly matching TRBD1 (6 bases). Near its end, the DNA agrees better with TRBJ2-7, so the J call may be wrong. This CDR3 is CASSQESGATYEQYF. As DNA, the CDR3 is TGTGCCAGCAGCCAAGAATCAGGGGCAACCTACGAGCAGTACTTC.